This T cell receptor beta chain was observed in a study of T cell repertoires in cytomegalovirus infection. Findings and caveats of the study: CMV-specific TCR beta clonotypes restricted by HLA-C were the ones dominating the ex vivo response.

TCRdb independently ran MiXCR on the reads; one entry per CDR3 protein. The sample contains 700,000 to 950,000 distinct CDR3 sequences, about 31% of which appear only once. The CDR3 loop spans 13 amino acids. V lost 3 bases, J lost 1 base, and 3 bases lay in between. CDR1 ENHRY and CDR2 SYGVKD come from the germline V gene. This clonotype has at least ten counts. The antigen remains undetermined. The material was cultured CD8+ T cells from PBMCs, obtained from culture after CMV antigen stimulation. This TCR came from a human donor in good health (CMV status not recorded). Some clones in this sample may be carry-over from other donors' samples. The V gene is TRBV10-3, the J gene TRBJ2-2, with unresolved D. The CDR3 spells CAISDRNTGELFF. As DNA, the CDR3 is TGTGCCATCAGTGACAGGAACACCGGGGAGCTGTTTTTT.